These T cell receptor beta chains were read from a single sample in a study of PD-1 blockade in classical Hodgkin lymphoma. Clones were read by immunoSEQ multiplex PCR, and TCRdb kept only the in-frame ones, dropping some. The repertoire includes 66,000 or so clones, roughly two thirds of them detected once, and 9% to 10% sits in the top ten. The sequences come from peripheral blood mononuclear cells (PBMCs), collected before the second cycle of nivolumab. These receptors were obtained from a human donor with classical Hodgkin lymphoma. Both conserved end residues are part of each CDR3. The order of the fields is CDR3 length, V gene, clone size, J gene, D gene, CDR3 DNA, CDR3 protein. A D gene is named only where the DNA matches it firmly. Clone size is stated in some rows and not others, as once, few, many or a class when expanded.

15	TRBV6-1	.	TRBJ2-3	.	TGTGCCAGCAGCCAACTTTCAGCGGTCACAGATACGCAGTATTTT	CASSQLSAVTDTQYF
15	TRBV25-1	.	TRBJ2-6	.	TGTGCCAGCAGTGAATACGGTCCTGGGGCCAACGTCCTGACTTTC	CASSEYGPGANVLTF
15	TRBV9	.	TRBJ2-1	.	TGTGCCAGCAGCCCCACCGGGACTGATGACAATGAGCAGTTCTTC	CASSPTGTDDNEQFF
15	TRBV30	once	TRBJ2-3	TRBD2	TGTGCCTGGAGTGTACTAGCGGGAGTCTACGATACGCAGTATTTT	CAWSVLAGVYDTQYF
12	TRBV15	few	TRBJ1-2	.	TGTGCCACCAGCCTCCAGGGGTATGGCTACACCTTC	CATSLQGYGYTF
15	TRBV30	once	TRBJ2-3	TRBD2	TGTGCCTGGAGTGCGGGTAGCGGGGGAGGAGATACGCAGTATTTT	CAWSAGSGGGDTQYF
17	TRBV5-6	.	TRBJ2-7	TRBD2	TGTGCCAGCAGCGGGGGGACTAGCGGGAGGGCGACAGACGAGCAGTACTTC	CASSGGTSGRATDEQYF
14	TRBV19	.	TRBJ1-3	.	TGTGCCAGTAGTATATCAAGCTCTGGAAACACCATATATTTT	CASSISSSGNTIYF
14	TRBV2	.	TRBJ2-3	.	TGTGCCAGCAGTGAATGGCAGGGATCAGATACGCAGTATTTT	CASSEWQGSDTQYF
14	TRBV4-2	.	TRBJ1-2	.	TGTGCCAGCAGCCAAGATCAAGGATACGGGGGCTACACCTTC	CASSQDQGYGGYTF
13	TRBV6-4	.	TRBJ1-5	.	TGTGCCAGCAGTGAGGCCGGAGGTCAGCCCCAGCATTTT	CASSEAGGQPQHF
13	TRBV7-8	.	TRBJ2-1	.	TGTGCCAGCAGCTTAGGGAAGAGGAATGAGCAGTTCTTC	CASSLGKRNEQFF
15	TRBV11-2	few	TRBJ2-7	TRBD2	TGTGCCAGCAGCTTGTTTAGCGGGGGGGCCTACGAGCAGTACTTC	CASSLFSGGAYEQYF
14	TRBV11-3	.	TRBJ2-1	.	TGTGCCAGCAGCCAGGAAGGGTCCTACAATGAGCAGTTCTTC	CASSQEGSYNEQFF
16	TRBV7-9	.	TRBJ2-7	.	TGTGCCAGCAGCCAAAGAAGCGGGCAGAGCTCCTACGAGCAGTACTTC	CASSQRSGQSSYEQYF
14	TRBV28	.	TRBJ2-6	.	TGTGCCAGCAATATAAACTCTGGGGCCAACGTCCTGACTTTC	CASNINSGANVLTF
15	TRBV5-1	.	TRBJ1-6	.	TGCGCCAGCAGCTCGGGGACGGGCTTATTCTCACCCCTCCACTTT	CASSSGTGLFSPLHF
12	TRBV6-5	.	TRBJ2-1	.	TGTGCCAGCAGTTACGGGGGGAATGAGCAGTTCTTC	CASSYGGNEQFF
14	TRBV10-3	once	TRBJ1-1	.	TGTGCCATCAGTGAGTCGACCGGGAGGACTGAAGCTTTCTTT	CAISESTGRTEAFF
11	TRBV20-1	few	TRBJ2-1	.	TGCAGTGCTAGGGAGTACAATGAGCAGTTCTTC	CSAREYNEQFF
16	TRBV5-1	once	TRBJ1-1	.	TGCGCCAGCAGCCTAGGGACGCCCGTGGCTAACACTGAAGCTTTCTTT	CASSLGTPVANTEAFF
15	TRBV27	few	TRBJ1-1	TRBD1	TGTGCCAGCAGTTTATCGACAGGGGGGGTCACTGAAGCTTTCTTT	CASSLSTGGVTEAFF
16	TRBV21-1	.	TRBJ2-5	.	TGTGCCAGCAGCAAAGAGCGCCCCCGGGGGCAAGAGACCCAGTACTTC	CASSKERPRGQETQYF
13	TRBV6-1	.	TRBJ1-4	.	TGTGCCAGCAGATGGGGTGGCGGAGAAAAACTGTTTTTT	CASRWGGGEKLFF
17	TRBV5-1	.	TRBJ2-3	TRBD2	TGCGCCAGCAGCCGAGGGTCTGGCGGGGGAAGCACAGATACGCAGTATTTT	CASSRGSGGGSTDTQYF
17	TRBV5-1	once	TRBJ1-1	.	TGCGCCAGCAGCTTAGAGCAGGGACCACCATTAAACACTGAAGCTTTCTTT	CASSLEQGPPLNTEAFF
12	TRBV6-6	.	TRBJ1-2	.	TGTGCCAGCACCCCTCGGGGGGAAGGCTACACCTTC	CASTPRGEGYTF
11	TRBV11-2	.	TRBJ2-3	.	TGTGCCAGCAGCGCCCCTAGTACGCAGTATTTT	CASSAPSTQYF
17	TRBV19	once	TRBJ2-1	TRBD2	TGTGCCAGTAGTAAGGACAGACTAGCGGGAGTGAACAATGAGCAGTTCTTC	CASSKDRLAGVNNEQFF
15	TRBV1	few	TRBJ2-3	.	TGCACCAGCAGCCAAGCCAGCGGAGGCACAGATACGCAGTATTTT	CTSSQASGGTDTQYF
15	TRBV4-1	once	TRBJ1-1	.	TGCGCCAGCAGCCGGACCGGGACGGGAAACACTGAAGCTTTCTTT	CASSRTGTGNTEAFF
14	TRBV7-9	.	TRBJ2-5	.	TGTGCCAGCAGCTTAACTAGTGTCCAAGAGACCCAGTACTTC	CASSLTSVQETQYF
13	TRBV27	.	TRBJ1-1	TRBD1	TGTGCCAGCAGTTGGGACAGGGGCACTGAAGCTTTCTTT	CASSWDRGTEAFF
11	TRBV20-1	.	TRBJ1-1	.	TGCAGTGCGCGACCGGGCCTAGCCGCTTTCTTT	CSARPGLAAFF
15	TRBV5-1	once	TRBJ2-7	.	TGCGCCAGCAGCTTACCTAACGGTCCTCCCTACGAGCAGTACTTC	CASSLPNGPPYEQYF
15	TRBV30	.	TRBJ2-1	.	TGTGCCTGGAGTCGAGGGGCGGGATTAGGCAATGAGCAGTTCTTC	CAWSRGAGLGNEQFF
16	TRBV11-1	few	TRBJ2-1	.	TGTGCCAGCAGCCCGGATCTGCAGGGGTCCTACAATGAGCAGTTCTTC	CASSPDLQGSYNEQFF
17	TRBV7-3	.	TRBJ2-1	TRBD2	TGTGCCAGCAGCTTATTGCCTAGCGGGAGGGTAAACAATGAGCAGTTCTTC	CASSLLPSGRVNNEQFF
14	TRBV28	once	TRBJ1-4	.	TGTGCCAGCAGCTTTCCAGGGGAAGGCGAAAAACTGTTTTTT	CASSFPGEGEKLFF
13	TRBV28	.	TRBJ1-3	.	TGTGCCAGCAGTCCTACAGTTGGAAACACCATATATTTT	CASSPTVGNTIYF
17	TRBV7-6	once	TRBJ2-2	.	TGTGCCAGCAGCTTAGCAGGGGCCGTTCCTAACACCGGGGAGCTGTTTTTT	CASSLAGAVPNTGELFF
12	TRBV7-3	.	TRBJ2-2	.	TGTGCCAGCAGCTTCCTCGGGGGGGAGCTGTTTTTT	CASSFLGGELFF